Below are 18 T cell receptor beta chains sequenced from a single sample in a study of blood T cell repertoires in COVID-19. Repertoires were generated with immunoSEQ multiplex PCR, while TCRdb's copy carries only in-frame clones and drops some. The repertoire holds about 140,000 clones, with over 80% as singletons. The specimen was peripheral blood. These receptors were taken from a human donor in a cohort sampled during active COVID-19.

This clone has only a few counts. The rearrangement links TRBV7-9 to TRBJ2-7; 9 bases match TRBD2. From germline, CDR1 is SEHNR and CDR2 FQNEAQ (reference sequence). With V trimmed by 2 bases and J by 6 bases, 5 bases remained unmatched. This CDR3 region has 14 residues. CDR3 nucleotide sequence: TGTGCCAGCAGCTTATTAGCGGGAGTTTCCGAGCAGTACTTC. Its protein is CASSLLAGVSEQYF.

This chain uses TRBV12-3 or TRBV12-4 with TRBJ1-1; D is unclear. The CDR3 sequence is 13 residues long. V lost 5 bases and J 5 bases, leaving 12 bases between the germline ends. The chain's CDR3 is CASSPAVRTEAFF. CDR3 DNA sequence: TGTGCCAGCAGTCCAGCGGTCCGGACTGAAGCTTTCTTT.

The CDR3 nucleotides read TGTGCCAGCAGGCCGACAGGGACTAACTATGGCTACACCTTC. It is translated as CASRPTGTNYGYTF. The chain is built from TRBV27 and TRBJ1-2; 7 positions match TRBD1. Germline values: CDR1 MNHEY, CDR2 SMNVEV (reference sequence). This CDR3 has 14 residues. J was trimmed by 0 bases and V by 6 bases; bases with no gene match: 4.

The V and J genes are TRBV6-6 and TRBJ2-1, with 13 bases aligning to TRBD2. This CDR3 spans 17 amino acids. V trimming: 5 bases; J trimming: 7 bases; junction bases outside the gene matches: 11. CDR1 and CDR2 (germline): MNHNY, SVGAGI (reference sequence). The CDR3 sequence is CASSPTRWTSGRNEQFF. The CDR3, as DNA: TGTGCCAGCAGTCCGACTAGGTGGACTAGCGGGAGAAATGAGCAGTTCTTC.

This clone was seen a few times. The chain uses TRBV6-6 and TRBJ2-2, with 10 bases that match TRBD2. The ends lost 6 bases at V and 4 bases at J; junction bases unmatched: 5. Germline assignment: CDR1 MNHNY and CDR2 SVGAGI (reference sequence). The CDR3 extends over 15 amino acids. The CDR3 protein is CASRRLAGGTGELFF. The CDR3, as DNA: TGTGCCAGCAGGCGACTAGCGGGTGGCACCGGGGAGCTGTTTTTT.

V is TRBV3-1 (or the pseudogene TRBV3-2) and J is TRBJ2-7; D is undetermined. The CDR3 consists of 12 residues. V shed 4 bases and J shed 6 bases, with 10 bases lying between them. Germline V gives CDR1 LGHDT, CDR2 YNNKEL (reference sequence). CDR3 residues: CASSLAQIEQYF. In DNA, the CDR3 is TGTGCCAGCAGCCTGGCCCAGATCGAGCAGTACTTC.

The genes are TRBV29-1 and TRBJ1-1; a possible D gene is TRBD1 (6 bases). CDR3 length: 12 amino acids. The V end lost 4 bases, the J end lost 4 bases, and 10 bases lay between the germline ends. The germline V gene has CDR1 SQVTM and CDR2 ANQGSEA. The chain's CDR3 is CSVGEGGTEAFF. The CDR3 nucleotides read TGCAGCGTTGGGGAGGGGGGCACTGAAGCTTTCTTT.

The chain uses TRBV13 and TRBJ2-7, with 10 nucleotides matching TRBD2. Per germline, CDR1 PRHDT and CDR2 FYEKMQ (reference sequence). This CDR3 has 14 residues. V lost 7 bases, J lost 2 bases, and 5 bases stayed unmatched. The CDR3 region has the DNA TGTGCCAGCACGGAAAGCGGGAGGGCCTACGAGCAGTACTTC. Amino acid sequence: CASTESGRAYEQYF.

CDR3 residues: CASSLAHRGYEQYF. The DNA of the CDR3 is TGTGCCAGCAGCTTAGCCCACCGGGGCTACGAGCAGTACTTC. This chain links TRBV11-2 with TRBJ2-7, with D possibly TRBD2 on 5 matching bases. This CDR3 is built from 14 residues. Trimming shortened V by 1 base and J by 3 bases, and 10 bases separated the two germline ends. Germline V CDR1 and CDR2: SGHAT, FQNNGV.

The chain employs TRBV19 and TRBJ2-3; weak D call: TRBD1 (5 bases). Trimming took 5 bases from V and 4 from J, leaving 10 bases between them. Germline-derived CDR1 and CDR2 are LNHDA and SQIVND (reference sequence). This CDR3 is built from 13 residues. The CDR3 coding sequence is TGTGCCAGTAGTCCAAGGGGTGCAGATACGCAGTATTTT. Residues: CASSPRGADTQYF.

This clone was recorded once. The J gene is TRBJ2-7, the V gene TRBV6-2 or TRBV6-3, with 8 bases fitting TRBD1. The germline V gene has CDR1 MNHEY and CDR2 SVGEGT. This CDR3 comprises 16 residues. The V segment lost 4 bases and the J segment 0 bases; nucleotides outside the gene matches: 8. For the CDR3, the DNA is TGTGCCAGCAGTTTTCCCAGGGGGCAAAGCTCCTACGAGCAGTACTTC. This encodes CASSFPRGQSSYEQYF.

The chain is built from TRBV2 and TRBJ2-2, with 8 nucleotides matching TRBD1. V lost 4 bases and J lost 3; bases outside the gene matches: 4. The V gene's germline CDR1 is SNHLY and CDR2 FYNNEI. This CDR3 has 15 amino acids. The CDR3 DNA reads as TGTGCCAGCAGTGCAGGGGGCGCGGACACCGGGGAGCTGTTTTTT. Protein product: CASSAGGADTGELFF.

The chain recombines TRBV12-2 with TRBJ1-1; the D call of TRBD1 is as the table states it, not checked on the DNA. TRBV12-2 is a pseudogene locus. This CDR3 comprises 16 residues. CDR3 residues: CASRLSPRHPNTEAFF. Here the CDR3 DNA reads TGTGCAAGTCGCCTCTCTCCCCGACACCCGAACACTGAAGCTTTCTTT.

The chain has TRBV19 and TRBJ1-5; 8 bases are a match to TRBD1. CDR1 LNHDA and CDR2 SQIVND come from the germline V gene (reference sequence). The CDR3 totals 15 residues. Trimming removed 6 bases from V and 2 bases from J; junction bases left unmatched: 6. CDR3 bases: TGTGCCAGTAGGGAGACAGGGGTAGGCAATCAGCCCCAGCATTTT. It encodes CASRETGVGNQPQHF.

V is TRBV5-1 and J is TRBJ1-1; TRBD1 is a possible D gene (5 bases). Germline V gene sequence: CDR1 SGHRS, CDR2 YFSETQ. The CDR3 covers 14 residues. Trimming shortened V by 7 bases and J by 4 bases, and 17 bases separated the two germline ends. The CDR3 nucleotides read TGCGCCAGCGTCCCGGGGACTGGACTCACTGAAGCTTTCTTT. Amino acid sequence: CASVPGTGLTEAFF.

The gene calls are TRBV7-9 and TRBJ2-3; the D gene is possibly TRBD2 (6 bases). Germline V gives CDR1 SEHNR, CDR2 FQNEAQ (reference sequence). The V end lost 4 bases, the J end lost 0 bases, and 23 bases lay between the germline ends. This CDR3 region has 19 residues. As DNA, the CDR3 is TGTGCCAGCAGCTCCTCCCTTATTCGTAGCGGCACTAGCACAGATACGCAGTATTTT. This gives the protein CASSSSLIRSGTSTDTQYF.

This chain uses TRBV2 with TRBJ1-2, with 7 bases lining up with TRBD1. The V segment lost 5 bases and the J segment 0 bases; nucleotides outside the gene matches: 3. CDR1 SNHLY and CDR2 FYNNEI come from the germline V gene. The length of the CDR3 is 14 residues. The CDR3 DNA is TGTGCCAGCAGTCGGACAGGCGCTAACTATGGCTACACCTTC. Translating gives CASSRTGANYGYTF. The full variable domain, with the rest looked up from reference TRBV2 and TRBJ1-2, is EPEVTQTPSHQVTQMGQEVILRCVPISNHLYFYWYRQILGQKVEFLVSFYNNEISEKSEIFDDQFSVERPDGSNFTLKIRSTKLEDSAMYFCASSRTGANYGYTFGSGTRLTVV.

This rearrangement joins TRBV5-4 to TRBJ2-5; 13 bases align to TRBD2. Trimming at V came to 0 bases and at J to 4 bases, leaving 9 bases not matched to a gene. In germline, CDR1 is SGHNT, CDR2 YYREEE (reference sequence). This CDR3 has 18 amino acids. In DNA form, the CDR3 reads TGTGCCAGCAGCTTGGCGGGGACTAGCGGGATGAGGAGAGAGACCCAGTACTTC. This gives the protein CASSLAGTSGMRRETQYF.